A selection of T cell receptor beta chains follows, all from one sample in a study of blood T cells in healthy people across ages. TCRdb used MiXCR to reprocess the 5' RACE reads, holding one entry per CDR3 protein. The profile shows around 1,600,000 distinct CDR3 sequences, 40% to 45% of them singletons. The source material was blood. These receptors all come from a woman under 30 in good health. The CDR3 runs from the conserved cysteine through the conserved F or W. Fields, in order: V gene, CDR3 protein.

>TRBV5-1
CASSLEGRGTGGFNEQYF
>TRBV29-1
CSVVEDSNQPQHF
>TRBV7-2
CASSSSDRRVNMDEQYF
>TRBV27
CASSPNRYEQYF
>TRBV5-1
CASSDQAGYTDTQYF
>TRBV6-2/TRBV6-3
CASSYGIRDSVNTEAFF
>TRBV5-1
CASSLWHPNTGELFF
>TRBV5-1
CASSLGQTMGETQYF
>TRBV28
CASSLLRGVYNEQYF
>TRBV5-1
CASSGAGFNEQYF
>TRBV3-1
CASSKRDVVLAGSTYEQYF
>TRBV6-1
CASSPRGQTTTQYF